One sample yielded the 17 T cell receptor beta chains listed below, sequenced in a study of beta chain features in type 1 diabetes. As every portion of the isolated RNA was reverse transcribed, the sequencing read expressed TCRB transcripts. Measured with immunoSEQ multiplex PCR; TCRdb has only the in-frame clones, and not every one. Of roughly 610,000 clones listed, about a sixth are singletons. The sample was naive CD4+ T cells from blood. The receptors originated from a man aged 18 to 30 in good health.

This clone was recorded a few times. The chain is built from TRBV20-1 and TRBJ2-5; no definite D call. CDR3 length: 11 amino acids. V lost 0 bases, J lost 5 bases, and 4 bases lay in between. The germline V gene encodes CDR1 DFQATT and CDR2 SNEGSKA (reference sequence). As DNA, the CDR3 is TGCAGTGCTAGAGATAGTGAGACCCAGTACTTC. It specifies CSARDSETQYF.

This clone was detected a few times. The CDR3 DNA reads TGTGCCAGCAGTCGTTTGACAGGGGGAGGTTACACCTTC. Translation gives CASSRLTGGGYTF. The genes are TRBV2 and TRBJ1-2, with 9 bases lining up with TRBD1. The CDR3 covers 13 residues. The junction had 9 bases not matched to a gene; V was cut back by 5 bases and J by 11 bases. Germline assignment: CDR1 SNHLY and CDR2 FYNNEI.

The genes are TRBV15 and TRBJ2-5; D call uncertain. V was cut by 4 bases and J by 3 bases, with 6 bases left in between. The CDR3 extends over 12 amino acids. CDR1 and CDR2 (germline): LNHNV, YYDKDF (reference sequence). CDR3: CATSKREETQYF. As DNA, the CDR3 is TGTGCCACCAGCAAACGGGAAGAGACCCAGTACTTC. Filled out from reference TRBV15 and TRBJ2-5, the complete variable domain reads DAMVIQNPRYQVTQFGKPVTLSCSQTLNHNVMYWYQQKSSQAPKLLFHYYDKDFNNEADTPDNFQSRRPNTSFCFLDIRSPGLGDTAMYLCATSKREETQYFGPGTRLLVL.

This clone was found a few times. The chain uses TRBV5-1 and TRBJ2-5, with a weak D call TRBD1 (5 bases). The ends were cut back, 5 bases at V and 7 bases at J, with 18 bases in the middle. CDR1 is SGHRS, CDR2 YFSETQ, per germline. The CDR3 contains 14 residues. CDR3 nucleotides: TGCGCCAGCAGTACTTGGGGCTCGCCTGCGACCCAGTACTTC. Translation gives CASSTWGSPATQYF.

This clone has more than one count but fewer than ten. V is TRBV29-1 and J is TRBJ1-3; D unresolved. The CDR3 loop spans 12 amino acids. The germline V gene encodes CDR1 SQVTM and CDR2 ANQGSEA. Deletions cut 4 bases from V and 8 bases from J, with 12 bases between. In nucleotides, the CDR3 is TGCAGCGTTGGGGAGCGGCGGGACACCATATATTTT. This gives the protein CSVGERRDTIYF.

A few counts support this clone. V and J are TRBV29-1 and TRBJ1-1; the D is unclear. Trimming removed 1 base from V and 3 bases from J, with 9 bases in between. This CDR3 contains 13 residues. The V gene's germline CDR1 is SQVTM and CDR2 ANQGSEA. The CDR3 DNA reads TGCAGCGTTGAAGCCCGACGGGACACTGAAGCTTTCTTT. This encodes CSVEARRDTEAFF.

CDR3 sequence (DNA): TGTGCCAGCAGGAAGGCAGTGACCTCCTACGAGCAGTACTTC. It encodes CASRKAVTSYEQYF. The chain joins TRBV2 to TRBJ2-7; D not certain. The V and J ends lost 6 bases and 0 bases respectively, with 12 bases between them. The CDR3 consists of 14 residues. Germline lookup yields CDR1 SNHLY and CDR2 FYNNEI.

This clone appeared a few times. This rearrangement joins TRBV19 to TRBJ2-2; D might be TRBD1 (6 bases). The germline V gene has CDR1 LNHDA and CDR2 SQIVND (reference sequence). The length of the CDR3 is 16 residues. V lost 4 bases and J 0 bases, leaving 12 bases between the germline ends. The CDR3 here is CASSKVQGTNTGELFF. For the CDR3, the DNA is TGTGCCAGTAGTAAAGTACAGGGTACGAACACCGGGGAGCTGTTTTTT. Variable domain in full (rest from reference TRBV19 and TRBJ2-2): DGGITQSPKYLFRKEGQNVTLSCEQNLNHDAMYWYRQDPGQGLRLIYYSQIVNDFQKGDIAEGYSVSREKKESFPLTVTSAQKNPTAFYLCASSKVQGTNTGELFFGEGSRLTVL.

The CDR3 loop reads CASRADRWGREQYF. The DNA for the CDR3 is TGTGCCAGCAGAGCCGACCGCTGGGGCCGCGAGCAGTACTTC. The J gene is TRBJ2-7, the V gene TRBV2, with D perhaps TRBD1 (5 bases). CDR3 length equals 14 residues. CDR1 SNHLY and CDR2 FYNNEI come from the germline V gene. Trimming stripped 6 bases from V and 6 bases from J, with 18 bases between.

This clone was observed a few times. The rearrangement uses TRBV14 and TRBJ1-2; a weak D match, TRBD1 (5 bases). CDR3 length: 16 residues. Trimming stripped 2 bases from V and 4 bases from J, with 17 bases between. In germline, CDR1 is SGHDN, CDR2 FVKESK. This CDR3 is CASSQTWTPGGYGYTF. In DNA, the CDR3 is TGTGCCAGCAGCCAAACCTGGACACCCGGCGGCTATGGCTACACCTTC.

In its sample, this clone was seen a few times. V gene TRBV11-2 combines with J gene TRBJ2-3; 10 bases fit TRBD1. The CDR3 is 14 amino acids. V shed 3 bases and J 4 bases; nucleotides not matched to a gene: 1. In germline, CDR1 is SGHAT, CDR2 FQNNGV. This CDR3 reads CASSLDRGSDTQYF. In nucleotides, the CDR3 is TGTGCCAGCAGCTTGGACAGGGGGTCAGATACGCAGTATTTT. The whole variable domain, remainder taken from reference TRBV11-2 and TRBJ2-3, is EAGVAQSPRYKIIEKRQSVAFWCNPISGHATLYWYQQILGQGPKLLIQFQNNGVVDDSQLPKDRFSAERLKGVDSTLKIQPAKLEDSAVYLCASSLDRGSDTQYFGPGTRLTVL.

This clone was seen a few times. The chain links TRBV6-5 to TRBJ1-1; 10 nucleotides match TRBD1. V lost 5 bases, J lost 5 bases, and 5 bases stayed unmatched. This CDR3 is built from 14 residues. Looked up from germline, CDR1 is MNHEY and CDR2 is SVGAGI. CDR3 in amino acids: CASSPDRGGTEAFF. Here the CDR3 DNA reads TGTGCCAGCAGTCCGGACAGGGGGGGGACTGAAGCTTTCTTT.

V is TRBV28 and J is TRBJ1-1; TRBD1 agrees at 8 bases. The CDR3 loop spans 14 amino acids. The V gene's germline CDR1 is MDHEN and CDR2 SYDVKM. V lost 6 bases, J lost 6 bases, and 9 bases stayed unmatched. CDR3 coding DNA: TGTGCCAGCAGCCCCGGACAGGGTTGGTCTGAAGCTTTCTTT. Translated, it gives CASSPGQGWSEAFF.

This clone was seen a handful of times. CDR3 coding DNA: TGTGCCAGCAGCTCCGCTGTGCGGACCCACGAGCAGTACTTC. Translating it yields CASSSAVRTHEQYF. The rearrangement links TRBV9 to TRBJ2-7; unclear D gene. CDR1 and CDR2 (germline): SGDLS, YYNGEE. The CDR3 extends over 14 amino acids. Trimming removed 4 bases from V and 5 bases from J, with 16 bases in between.

In this sample, this clone turned up a few times. The chain carries TRBV5-6 and TRBJ2-2; 10 positions match TRBD1. J lost 4 bases, V lost 3 bases, and 6 bases had no gene match. CDR3 length: 16 residues. Germline CDR1 and CDR2: SGHDT and YYEEEE. The CDR3 sequence is CASSYRDRGRTGELFF. CDR3 sequence (DNA): TGTGCCAGCAGCTACCGGGACAGGGGCCGCACCGGGGAGCTGTTTTTT.

The CDR3 bases are TGTGCCAGCAGCTTAGGTGGACTAGCAAACACAGATACGCAGTATTTT. Protein product: CASSLGGLANTDTQYF. This sequence joins TRBV7-2 and TRBJ2-3; 8 bases fit TRBD2. Germline assignment: CDR1 SGHTA and CDR2 FQGNSA. CDR3 length: 16 residues. After removal of 1 base from V and 2 bases from J, the junction contained 5 bases not matched to a gene. Full variable domain (missing parts from reference TRBV7-2 and TRBJ2-3): GAGVSQSPSNKVTEKGKDVELRCDPISGHTALYWYRQSLGQGLEFLIYFQGNSAPDKSGLPSDRFSAERTGGSVSTLTIQRTQQEDSAVYLCASSLGGLANTDTQYFGPGTRLTVL.

This sequence joins TRBV2 and TRBJ2-2; tentative D call: TRBD2 (6 bases). This CDR3 comprises 15 residues. With 7 bases removed from V and 4 bases from J, the gap between germline ends came to 16 bases. The V gene's germline CDR1 is SNHLY and CDR2 FYNNEI. This CDR3 reads CASTLLAGSTGELFF. DNA for the CDR3: TGTGCCAGCACCCTGTTGGCGGGGAGCACCGGGGAGCTGTTTTTT.